These 2 T cell receptor beta chains came from one sample sequenced in a study of metastatic and nonmetastatic thyroid tumors. From the PCR reads, TCRdb re-called clones with MiXCR. The data hold roughly 25,000 clones, with roughly 13% observed a single time. All patients reached thyroid surgery having received no treatment beforehand. Sequenced: blood. These receptors were taken from a female donor with papillary thyroid cancer or a benign thyroid nodule (not recorded which). Some clones in this sample may be carry-over from other donors' samples.

This clone was observed a few times. Mismatch with germline at one junction end may stem from a read error. This rearrangement joins TRBV6-1 to TRBJ2-7; D possibly corresponds to TRBD1 (6 bases). The CDR3 sequence is 12 residues long. Germline CDR1 MNHNS, CDR2 SASEGT. The CDR3 region is CASSDRGHRFLF. Written as DNA, the CDR3 is TGTGCCAGCAGCGACCGGGGACACCGGTTCTTGTTC.

The chain joins TRBV7-2 to TRBJ1-3; no clear D. Looked up from germline, CDR1 is SGHTA and CDR2 is FQGNSA. There are 13 residues in the CDR3. Trimming took off 4 bases at V and 0 bases at J, with 4 bases between the two ends. This CDR3 reads CASSSSSGNTIYF. CDR3 bases: TGTGCCAGCAGCTCGAGCTCTGGAAACACCATATATTTT.